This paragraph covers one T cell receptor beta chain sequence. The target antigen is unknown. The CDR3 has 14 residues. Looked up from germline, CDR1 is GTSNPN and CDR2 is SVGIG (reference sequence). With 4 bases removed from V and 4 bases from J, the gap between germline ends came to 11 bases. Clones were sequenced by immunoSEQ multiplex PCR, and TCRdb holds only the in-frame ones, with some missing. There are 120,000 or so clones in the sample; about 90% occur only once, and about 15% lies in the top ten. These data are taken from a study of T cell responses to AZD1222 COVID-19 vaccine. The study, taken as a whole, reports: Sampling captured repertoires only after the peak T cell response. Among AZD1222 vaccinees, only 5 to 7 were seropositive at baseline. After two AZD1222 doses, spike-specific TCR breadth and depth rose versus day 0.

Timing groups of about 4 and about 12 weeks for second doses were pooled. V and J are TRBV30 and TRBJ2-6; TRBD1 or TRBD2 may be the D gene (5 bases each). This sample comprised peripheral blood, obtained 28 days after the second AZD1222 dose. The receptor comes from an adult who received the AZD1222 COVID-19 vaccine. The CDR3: CAWIEGTGANVLTF. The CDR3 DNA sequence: TGTGCCTGGATCGAGGGGACGGGGGCCAACGTCCTGACTTTC.